The clone carrying this T cell receptor beta chain was seen more than once but under ten times. The target antigen is unknown. Every isolated RNA sample was fully reverse transcribed, so sequencing captured expressed TCRB transcripts. Data came from immunoSEQ multiplex PCR; TCRdb stores just in-frame clones and leaves some out. This table holds around 260,000 clones, about a fifth found once. This sample stems from a study of beta chain features in type 1 diabetes. Sorting of CD4+ naive, central memory, regulatory and stem cell-like memory cells was performed via CD45RO/CCR7/CD25/CD127/CD95/CD27. The CDR3 totals 14 residues. Trimming took 4 bases from V and 5 from J, leaving 15 bases between them. Germline V gene lookup returns CDR1 SGHRS and CDR2 YFSETQ. Points from the study as a whole: The naive, central memory and Treg TCRB repertoires of patients appeared to be more similar to one another than those of healthy donors. Cells expressing TCR highly could be over-represented by cDNA sequencing. Patients with Type 1 diabetes showed moderately but significantly shorter TCRB CDR3s in all four CD4+ subsets.

Sequencing was done on a sample of naive CD4+ T cells from blood. V usage is TRBV5-1 and J usage is TRBJ1-1; D perhaps matches TRBD1 (6 bases). The receptor comes from a woman between 40 and 55 years old with type 1 diabetes. CDR3 nucleotide sequence: TGCGCCAGCAGCCTACAGGGTTTGATAACTGAAGCTTTCTTT. It translates to CASSLQGLITEAFF.